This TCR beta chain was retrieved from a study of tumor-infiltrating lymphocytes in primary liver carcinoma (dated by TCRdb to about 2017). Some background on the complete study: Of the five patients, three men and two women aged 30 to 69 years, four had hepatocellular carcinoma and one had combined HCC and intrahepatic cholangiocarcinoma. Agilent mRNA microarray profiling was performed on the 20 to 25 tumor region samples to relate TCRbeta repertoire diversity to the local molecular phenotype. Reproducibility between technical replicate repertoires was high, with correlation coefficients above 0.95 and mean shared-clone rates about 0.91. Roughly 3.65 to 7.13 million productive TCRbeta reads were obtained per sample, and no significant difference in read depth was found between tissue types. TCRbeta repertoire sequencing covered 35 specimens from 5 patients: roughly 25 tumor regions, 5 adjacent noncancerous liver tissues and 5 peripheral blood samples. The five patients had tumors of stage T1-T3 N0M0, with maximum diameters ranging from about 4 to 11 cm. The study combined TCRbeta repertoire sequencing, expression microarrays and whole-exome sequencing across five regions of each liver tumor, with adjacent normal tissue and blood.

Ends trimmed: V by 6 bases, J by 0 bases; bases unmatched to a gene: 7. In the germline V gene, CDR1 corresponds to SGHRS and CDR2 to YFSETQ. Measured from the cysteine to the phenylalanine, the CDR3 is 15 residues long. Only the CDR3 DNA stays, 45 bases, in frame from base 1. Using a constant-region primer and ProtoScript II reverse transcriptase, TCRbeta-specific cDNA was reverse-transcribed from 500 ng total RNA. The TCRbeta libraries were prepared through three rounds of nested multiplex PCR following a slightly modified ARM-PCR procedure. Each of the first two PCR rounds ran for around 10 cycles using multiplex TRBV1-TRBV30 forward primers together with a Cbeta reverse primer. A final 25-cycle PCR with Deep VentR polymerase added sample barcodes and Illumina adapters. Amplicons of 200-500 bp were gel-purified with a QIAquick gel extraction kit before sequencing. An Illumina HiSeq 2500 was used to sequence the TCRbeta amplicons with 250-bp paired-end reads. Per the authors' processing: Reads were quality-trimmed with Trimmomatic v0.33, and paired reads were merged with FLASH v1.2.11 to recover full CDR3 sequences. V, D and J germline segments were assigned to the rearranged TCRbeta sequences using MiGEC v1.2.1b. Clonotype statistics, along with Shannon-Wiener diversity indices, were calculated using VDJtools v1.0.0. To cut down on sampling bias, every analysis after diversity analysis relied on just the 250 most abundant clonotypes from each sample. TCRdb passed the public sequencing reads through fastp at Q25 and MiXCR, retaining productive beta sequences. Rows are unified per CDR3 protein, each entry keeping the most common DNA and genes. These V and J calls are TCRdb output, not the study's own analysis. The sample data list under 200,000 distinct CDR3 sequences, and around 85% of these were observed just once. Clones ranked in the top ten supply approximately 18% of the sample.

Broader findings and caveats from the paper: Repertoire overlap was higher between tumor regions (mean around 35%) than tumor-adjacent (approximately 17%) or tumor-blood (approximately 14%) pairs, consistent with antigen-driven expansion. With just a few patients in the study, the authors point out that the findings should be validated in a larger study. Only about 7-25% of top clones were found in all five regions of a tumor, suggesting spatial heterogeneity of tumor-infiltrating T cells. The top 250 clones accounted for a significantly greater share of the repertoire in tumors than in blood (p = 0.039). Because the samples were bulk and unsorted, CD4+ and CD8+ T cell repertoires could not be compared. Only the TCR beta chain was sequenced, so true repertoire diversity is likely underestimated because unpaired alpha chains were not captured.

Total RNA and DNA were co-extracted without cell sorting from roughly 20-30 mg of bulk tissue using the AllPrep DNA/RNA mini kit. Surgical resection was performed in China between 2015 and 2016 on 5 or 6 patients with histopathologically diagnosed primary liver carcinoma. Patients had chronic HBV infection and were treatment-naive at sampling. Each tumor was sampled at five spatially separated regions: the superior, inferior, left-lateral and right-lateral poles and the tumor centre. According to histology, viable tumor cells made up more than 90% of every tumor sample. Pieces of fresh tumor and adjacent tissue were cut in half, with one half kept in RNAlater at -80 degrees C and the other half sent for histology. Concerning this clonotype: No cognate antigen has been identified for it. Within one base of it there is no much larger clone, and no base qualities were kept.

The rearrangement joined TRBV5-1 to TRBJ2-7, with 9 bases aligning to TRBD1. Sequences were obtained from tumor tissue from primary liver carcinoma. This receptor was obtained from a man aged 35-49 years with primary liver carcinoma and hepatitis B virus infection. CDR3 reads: CASNMTGGDSYEQYF. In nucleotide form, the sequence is TGCGCCAGCAACATGACAGGGGGGGACTCCTACGAGCAGTACTTC.